This T cell receptor (beta chain) was identified during a study of OX40 agonist ivuxolimab in advanced cancers. Study at large: Ivuxolimab, an antibody acting as an agonist of OX40 (CD134), was used to treat patients.

TCRdb keeps only in-frame clones here, not all; method: immunoSEQ multiplex PCR. The table has approximately 50,000 clones, about 80% seen once. A remark on this clone: Its antigen is not known.

Whole-study results and caveats: CD8+ T cells showed, on average, more clonal expansion than CD4+ cells. Circulating CD4+ and CD8+ T cells showed clonal expansion by week 6 at 0.1 to 3.0 mg/kg.

The V end lost 1 base, the J end lost 3 bases, and 7 bases lay between the germline ends. This CDR3 has 14 residues. Per the germline V gene, CDR1 is SGHRS and CDR2 is YFSETQ. The receptor comes from an adult with an advanced solid tumor such as melanoma, head and neck, liver or kidney cancer. Sequenced material: CD4+ or CD8+ T cells sorted from blood, taken in a trial of the OX40 agonist ivuxolimab. The rearrangement uses TRBV5-1 and TRBJ2-2, with D tentatively TRBD2 (6 bases). The CDR3 sequence is CASSLWRDTGELFF. In DNA form, the CDR3 reads TGCGCCAGCAGCTTGTGGAGGGACACCGGGGAGCTGTTTTTT.